The sequence of this TCR beta chain was determined in a study of CD8 T cells in Susac syndrome. Reverse transcription used about 0.45 to 1 ug RNA and random hexamers. TCRdb ran MiXCR on the immunoSEQ multiplex PCR reads and lists one entry per CDR3 protein. Of hundreds of thousands of distinct CDR3 sequences listed, 94% are singletons. This CDR3 has 14 residues. Germline V gene sequence: CDR1 DFQATT, CDR2 SNEGSKA (reference sequence). V trimming: 2 bases; J trimming: 2 bases; junction bases outside the gene matches: 3. The V call is TRBV20-1, the J call TRBJ1-5, with 7 bases matching TRBD1. This clonotype originated in a human donor with Susac syndrome. Sequencing was carried out using CD4+ T cells from PBMCs. The CDR3 sequence is CSARFTGGNQPQHF. The CDR3 DNA is TGCAGTGCTAGATTCACAGGGGGCAATCAGCCCCAGCATTTT.